This T cell receptor beta chain stems from a study of vaccination and CD4 T cells after COVID-19. This clonotype turned up a few times. Its antigen is not identified. Cultured CD4+ T cell DNA was sequenced using the Oncomine TCR Beta short-read assay. TCRdb re-called the PCR reads through MiXCR, storing one row per CDR3 protein. The repertoire holds around 10,000 distinct CDR3 sequences, less than 75% seen once, with 15% to 20% in the top ten. Treatment of the sample: approximately 9-day PBMC culture with coronavirus spike peptide pools or control peptides (ViraFEST assay). Before TCRs were sequenced, ViraFEST expanded antigen-specific T cells with peptide pools. This CDR3 contains 15 residues. Unmatched junction bases numbered 3, after V lost 1 base and J lost 3 bases. Germline CDR1 SGHTA, CDR2 FQGNSA.

The sequenced sample consisted of CD4+ T cells from blood, cultured in vitro. The clonotype comes from a human donor who had recovered from COVID-19. The chain couples TRBV7-2 to TRBJ1-5, with 7 bases identical to TRBD1. The CDR3 coding sequence is TGTGCCAGCAGCTTAGGAGGGGGCAACAATCAGCCCCAGCATTTT. As protein: CASSLGGGNNQPQHF.